The 16 T cell receptor beta chains reported below all come from one sample, sequenced in a study of early T cells in non-severe SARS-CoV-2 infection. A single record per CDR3 protein comes from TCRdb applying MiXCR to the 5' RACE reads. The data hold some 60,000 distinct CDR3 sequences, with more than 8.5% observed a single time. The specimen sequenced was whole blood. The receptors stem from an adult who was a healthcare worker with PCR-confirmed SARS-CoV-2 infection or an uninfected control (not recorded which).

This clonotype has a count of ten or more. The genes are TRBV20-1 and TRBJ2-5; perhaps TRBD1 as D (6 bases). V lost 3 bases and J lost 2, with 7 bases in between. Germline V gives CDR1 DFQATT, CDR2 SNEGSKA (reference sequence). The CDR3 spans 12 residues. The DNA of the CDR3 is TGCAGTGCTAGGGACAGACAAGAGACCCAGTACTTC. It translates to CSARDRQETQYF.

This clonotype was seen many times. CDR3 in amino acids: CASSSPGTGGYEQYF. DNA for the CDR3: TGTGCCAGCAGTTCCCCCGGGACAGGGGGCTACGAGCAGTACTTC. The J gene is TRBJ2-7, the V gene TRBV28; 11 bases align to TRBD1. CDR1 MDHEN and CDR2 SYDVKM come from the germline V gene. There are 15 residues in the CDR3. V lost 4 bases to trimming and J lost 3 bases; unmatched junction nucleotides: 5.

This clonotype was counted at least ten times. The V call is TRBV28, the J call TRBJ1-1; no clear D. This CDR3 is 12 amino acids long. Between the trimmed V and J ends, which lost 7 bases and 4 bases, there was a span of 10 bases. Per the germline V gene, CDR1 is MDHEN and CDR2 is SYDVKM. Written as DNA, the CDR3 is TGTGCCAGCACCCGAACGGTCACTGAAGCTTTCTTT. Its translation: CASTRTVTEAFF.

The V gene is TRBV5-4, the J gene TRBJ2-7, with D possibly matching TRBD1 (5 bases). Germline V gene data show CDR1 as SGHNT and CDR2 as YYREEE (reference sequence). The CDR3 extends over 15 amino acids. The ends were cut back, 0 bases at V and 4 bases at J, with 14 bases in the middle. Here the CDR3 DNA reads TGTGCCAGCAGCTTGGGGGGCAGGGCCCGGTACGAGCAGTACTTC. Amino acid sequence: CASSLGGRARYEQYF. Based on the CDR3 plus reference TRBV5-4 and TRBJ2-7, the full variable domain is ETGVTQSPTHLIKTRGQQVTLRCSSQSGHNTVSWYQQALGQGPQFIFQYYREEENGRGNFPPRFSGLQFPNYSSELNVNALELDDSALYLCASSLGGRARYEQYFGPGTRLTVT.

The chain combines TRBV20-1 with TRBJ2-1; D gene unclear. This CDR3 has 13 amino acids. Trimming pared 6 bases from V and 4 bases from J, leaving 13 bases between. Germline V lookup: CDR1 DFQATT, CDR2 SNEGSKA (reference sequence). CDR3 residues: CSAHYGQYNEQFF. CDR3 sequence (DNA): TGCAGTGCGCATTACGGTCAGTACAATGAGCAGTTCTTC.

This clonotype was detected a few times. CDR3 amino acids: CASSFLSRSTDTQYF. DNA for the CDR3: TGTGCCAGCAGCTTCCTATCGAGAAGCACAGATACGCAGTATTTT. The chain employs TRBV7-3 and TRBJ2-3; D gene unclear. The CDR3 has 15 residues. Per germline, CDR1 SGHTA and CDR2 FQGTGA. V gave up 3 bases and J gave up 0 bases, with 10 bases separating them.

In this sample, this clonotype turned up a few times. The chain combines TRBV6-6 with TRBJ2-3, with D possibly matching TRBD2 (5 bases). CDR1 is MNHNY, CDR2 SVGAGI, per germline (reference sequence). The CDR3 contains 12 residues. The V and J ends lost 7 bases and 3 bases respectively, with 8 bases between them. The CDR3 DNA sequence: TGTGCCAGCACCGGGGATACAGATACGCAGTATTTT. Its translation is CASTGDTDTQYF.

At least ten counts were recorded for this clonotype. The genes are TRBV19 and TRBJ1-5; 11 bases line up with TRBD1. CDR1 and CDR2 from the germline V gene are LNHDA and SQIVND (reference sequence). With 5 bases clipped from V and 2 bases from J, the junction kept 2 bases outside the gene matches. The CDR3 covers 15 residues. The CDR3 nucleotides read TGTGCCAGTAGTGGGACAGGGGGTGGCAATCAGCCCCAGCATTTT. Its translation is CASSGTGGGNQPQHF.

In this sample, this clonotype turned up many times. This chain uses TRBV7-2 with TRBJ1-3; D is possibly TRBD1 (6 bases). V was cut by 1 base and J by 3 bases, with 13 bases left in between. CDR1 is SGHTA and CDR2 is FQGNSA in the germline V gene. This CDR3 has 16 amino acids. The CDR3 sequence is CASSLVGDNGGNTIYF. The CDR3 nucleotides are TGTGCCAGCAGCTTAGTCGGGGACAACGGTGGAAACACCATATATTTT.

V usage is TRBV15 and J usage is TRBJ2-7; D is tentatively TRBD1 or TRBD2 (6 bases each). Germline CDR1 reads LNHNV; CDR2 reads YYDKDF (reference sequence). The CDR3 extends over 13 amino acids. V lost 5 bases and J 7 bases, leaving 15 bases between the germline ends. CDR3 DNA: TGTGCCACCAGCGGGAGGATTACAGGGGAGCAGTACTTC. This gives the protein CATSGRITGEQYF.

In its sample, this clonotype was seen a few times. The chain has TRBV7-2 and TRBJ2-1; tentative D call: TRBD2 (6 bases). Germline V gene sequence: CDR1 SGHTA, CDR2 FQGNSA. CDR3 length: 17 amino acids. V was trimmed by 3 bases and J by 3 bases, leaving 18 bases between them. The CDR3 DNA is TGTGCCAGCAGCTTCAACAAACTAGCAGGTTTCTACAATGAGCAGTTCTTC. This encodes CASSFNKLAGFYNEQFF.

Turning to this clonotype: A much larger clone lies a single base off, so this may be a read error. The chain combines TRBV7-2 with TRBJ1-2, with D perhaps matching TRBD1 (5 bases). This CDR3 spans 14 amino acids. Germline CDR1 is SGHTA and CDR2 is FQGNSA. The chain's CDR3 is CVSSSHGGFGGYTF. The CDR3 coding sequence is TGTGTCAGCAGCTCCCATGGGGGGTTTGGAGGCTACACCTTC.

This clonotype was observed many times. The V and J genes are TRBV11-2 and TRBJ2-2; TRBD2 might be the D (6 bases). CDR1 is SGHAT, CDR2 FQNNGV, per germline. V was clipped by 1 base and J by 4 bases, with 10 bases between them. This CDR3 is built from 15 residues. The CDR3 region has the DNA TGTGCCAGCAGCTTAGGTAGCGGCCCCACCGGGGAGCTGTTTTTT. It yields the protein CASSLGSGPTGELFF.

This clonotype was observed at least ten times. The chain joins TRBV24-1 to TRBJ2-1; 7 nucleotides align to TRBD2. With 4 bases clipped from V and 4 bases from J, the junction kept 3 bases outside the gene matches. The CDR3 is made up of 14 amino acids. CDR1 is KGHDR and CDR2 is SFDVKD in the germline V gene. The CDR3 nucleotides are TGTGCCACCAGTGACCGGACTAGGTACAATGAGCAGTTCTTC. Its protein product is CATSDRTRYNEQFF.

At least ten counts were recorded for this clonotype. The V call is TRBV11-2, the J call TRBJ1-4; 10 positions match TRBD1. CDR3 size: 15 residues. Losses at the gene ends were 5 bases for V and 9 bases for J; bases not matched to a gene: 9. From germline, CDR1 is SGHAT and CDR2 FQNNGV. The CDR3 nucleotides read TGTGCCAGCAGCGCCACGGGGACAGGGGAGAAAAAACTGTTTTTT. Translated: CASSATGTGEKKLFF.

This clonotype came up many times. V and J are TRBV4-3 and TRBJ2-1; D ambiguous. The germline CDR1 and CDR2 sequences are LGHNA and YSLEER. Deletions cut 0 bases from V and 10 bases from J, with 13 bases between. The CDR3 has 14 amino acids. The CDR3 DNA is TGCGCCAGCAGCCAAGATTCTCAAGCGACCGAGCAGTTCTTC. Translated: CASSQDSQATEQFF.